These 4 T cell receptor beta chains were sequenced from one sample in a study of Graves' ophthalmopathy and Graves' hyperthyroidism. Amplified TCR beta CDR3 regions were obtained using RNA transcripts as template. HTBI primers were used in a first-round RT-PCR, which preceded a second-round multiplex PCR. MiXCR, run by TCRdb on the multiplex PCR reads, gives a single entry per CDR3 protein. The sample holds roughly 1.1 million distinct CDR3 sequences; around a third are singletons and the top ten take 11%. The sequenced sample consisted of peripheral blood or thyroid tissue (not recorded which). The source of these receptors is an adult man with Graves' hyperthyroidism.

The chain carries TRBV7-2 and TRBJ2-2, with D hard to call. There are 15 residues in the CDR3. The germline CDR1 and CDR2 sequences are SGHTA and FQGNSA. V shed 2 bases and J shed 3 bases, with 10 bases lying between them. The CDR3 region has the DNA TGTGCCAGCAGCTTAATGAGGTCCTACACCGGGGAGCTGTTTTTT. Translating it yields CASSLMRSYTGELFF. Based on the CDR3 plus reference TRBV7-2 and TRBJ2-2, the full variable domain is GAGVSQSPSNKVTEKGKDVELRCDPISGHTALYWYRQSLGQGLEFLIYFQGNSAPDKSGLPSDRFSAERTGGSVSTLTIQRTQQEDSAVYLCASSLMRSYTGELFFGEGSRLTVL.

The chain recombines TRBV24-1 with TRBJ2-2; either TRBD1 or TRBD2 may fit D (5 bases each). The germline V and J ends were trimmed by 6 bases and 6 bases, with 13 bases remaining between them. The CDR3 runs 14 residues. Germline lookup yields CDR1 KGHDR and CDR2 SFDVKD. In nucleotides, the CDR3 is TGTGCCACCAGTCGGGGCTCTCGGTCCGGGGAGCTGTTTTTT. Amino acid sequence: CATSRGSRSGELFF.

This clonotype has at least ten counts. This sequence joins TRBV12-3 or TRBV12-4 and TRBJ1-4; D is unresolved. The CDR3 runs 13 residues. Trimming took 0 bases from V and 10 from J, leaving 9 bases between them. The CDR3 DNA is TGTGCCAGCAGTTTAGCTTCGCGGGGAAAACTGTTTTTT. Its protein product is CASSLASRGKLFF.

The gene calls are TRBV29-1 and TRBJ1-3, with a weak D call TRBD1 (5 bases). This CDR3 region has 16 residues. Trimming stripped 2 bases from V and 0 bases from J, with 14 bases between. CDR1 SQVTM and CDR2 ANQGSEA come from the germline V gene. CDR3 nucleotide sequence: TGCAGCGTTGAATTCAGGGACGGCAGCTCTGGAAACACCATATATTTT. It translates to CSVEFRDGSSGNTIYF.